This T cell receptor beta chain was documented in a study of cytomegalovirus exposure and HLA in healthy donors. Between the trimmed V and J ends, which lost 2 bases and 4 bases, there was a span of 11 bases. The germline V gene has CDR1 GTSNPN and CDR2 SVGIG (reference sequence). This CDR3 has 14 amino acids. General study findings and limits: It was found in a later analysis that first-cohort TCR clusters tended to co-occur in the 90 to 150 validation repertoires.

With regard to this clone: Its specificity is not known.

Profiled with immunoSEQ multiplex PCR; TCRdb holds only in-frame clones, not every one. Of 150,000 to 200,000 clones in the sample, over 65% were seen once. What was sequenced was PBMCs. The clonotype comes from a man aged 18 to 30 in good health and CMV-seropositive. The chain links TRBV30 to TRBJ1-4; tentatively, D is TRBD1 (6 bases). CDR3 sequence reads: CAWSQGTHNEKLFF. The CDR3 region has the DNA TGTGCCTGGAGTCAGGGGACACATAATGAAAAACTGTTTTTT.